This TCR beta chain derives from a study of blood T cell repertoires in COVID-19. Trimming took 1 base from V and 6 from J, leaving 12 bases between them. Germline CDR1 LGHNA, CDR2 YNFKEQ. The CDR3 has 14 amino acids. The repertoire was sequenced with immunoSEQ multiplex PCR; TCRdb's copy has only in-frame clones and lacks some. The sample includes tens of thousands of clones, 75% to 90% of them seen just once. The receptor's source is a human donor in a cohort sampled during active COVID-19. Sequenced sample: peripheral blood. The rearrangement links TRBV4-2 to TRBJ1-2; D gene uncertain. In nucleotides, the CDR3 is TGTGCCAGCAGCCAAGCGGGAACTGACGATGGCTACACCTTC. Translated, it gives CASSQAGTDDGYTF.